This T cell receptor (beta chain) was observed in a study of cytomegalovirus exposure and HLA in healthy donors (dated by TCRdb to about 2017). With regard to the full study: According to an earlier analysis of several hundred of the donors, about 179 million T cells yielded 90 million to 140 million unique TCR beta sequences and about 300 Gb of sequence data. An early release that covered about 600 HLA-typed donors contained about 300 gigabases of sequencing data and some 87 million unique TCR sequences. Among the roughly 400 genotyped donors, around 81% belonged to the genetic ancestry cluster associated with self-reported Caucasian donors. The study aimed to test whether signatures of past pathogen exposure could be identified by cataloging public T cell receptors. The study profiled the T cell repertoires of about 720 subjects by immunosequencing and related them to cytomegalovirus serostatus. A separate validation cohort of over a hundred different subjects was used in addition to the roughly 720-subject first cohort. To predict cytomegalovirus infection status, the study combined high-throughput TCR immunosequencing, statistical association of individual TCRs with disease status, and machine learning. A later analysis re-analyzed previously published TCR beta repertoires from 500 to 700 donors and added high-resolution HLA genotyping to study TCR occurrence patterns. Rather than using new phenotypic data, the later analysis identified candidate immune exposures from TCR beta sequences and from how often those sequences occurred across donors. An earlier analysis of 587 of the donors used high-throughput TCR beta sequencing to judge whether each TCR beta V gene segment behaved as functional or pseudogenic. Donor age, sex, ethnicity and CMV serostatus were collected together with the repertoire data. Genome-wide SNP genotypes for about 55% of the roughly 670 donors were used in a later genetic analysis, which treated that subset as a discovery cohort. All discovery cohort repertoires had been generated on a single sequencing platform. Class I and class II HLA loci were covered by the typing at four-digit resolution. Typing coverage varied by locus: about 620-630 donors for A, B, C, DRB1 and DQB1; about 520 for DQA1; approximately 570 for DPA1; more than 450 for DPB1. Roughly five DR-DQ haplotypes were handled as single units for association and clustering, since linkage in the cohort was strong. Across approximately 400 genotyped donors of the cohort, an average of about 240,000 unique TCR beta nucleotide sequences per donor were sequenced, and roughly 20% of those sequences were non-productive. Study-wide findings and limitations: A later genetic analysis reported fewer N-insertions in productive TCRs among donors in an Asian-associated ancestry cluster than the roughly 720-donor mean. In a later analysis, most CMV-associated TCR beta chains were found to appear HLA-restricted, with HLA associations seemingly driven largely by CMV exposure. According to the authors, the approach could potentially be generalized to other disease states and immunological phenotypes. Because counts were too low, roughly 18 rarely observed V segments, including chromosome 9 orphons, were left out of the earlier analysis of some 640 of the donors. Because some donors lacked HLA typing at each locus, the association tests relied only on the typed subset. At a false discovery rate of 0.05, a later analysis linked 16,000 or so TCR beta sequences to specific HLA alleles. Roughly uniform sequencing depth across donors was assumed in presence/absence analyses, although this assumption may not hold. For the cohort, immune exposure information was limited to CMV serostatus. In a later genetic analysis, a missense DCLRE1C variant was associated with V-gene and J-gene trimming of TCR beta chains, and the association was replicated in an independent cohort. In a later analysis, HLA-associated TCR beta chains showed more clonal expansion and lower generation probabilities than non-associated chains that were equally common. A few of the identified cytomegalovirus-associated TCR beta chains were confirmed in vitro to be specific for cytomegalovirus antigens. Assigning TCR associations to individual alleles was difficult when HLA alleles, especially DR and DQ, strongly co-occurred. In a later analysis, several top co-occurrence clusters were reported to appear linked to parvovirus B19, influenza, CMV and Epstein-Barr virus. In an earlier analysis of around 600 of the donors, most TCR beta V segments were observed in productive rearrangements about 87% or about 30% of the time, broadly matching IMGT annotations. Across donors, most TCR sequences were observed very rarely, whereas some public TCRs were present in many individuals. A further reported finding was that TCR beta sequences accurately predicted the HLA-A and HLA-B alleles for most subjects in the first cohort. In a later analysis, TCR association rates were found to vary across HLA loci, with the most associated TCRs seen for DRB1 alleles and the fewest for HLA-C alleles. Cytomegalovirus status was reported to be diagnosed by the classifier with high specificity and sensitivity in both the original and validation cohorts. The 87-base-pair reads could not distinguish some IMGT-functional V segments, including TRBV6-2 and TRBV6-3, so those segments were excluded. The cohort was sequenced for TCR beta chains only, and without alpha or paired-chain data the features that could be detected were limited. In the study, about 150 TCR beta chains were listed as associated with cytomegalovirus. Linkage disequilibrium might explain the correlated functional status among segregating V segments, but an unknown experimental factor could not be ruled out. A cluster of highly shared sequence variants was judged likely to be a technical artifact of the sequencing pipeline.

Notes on this clone: There is no known antigen for this receptor. Base qualities are not at hand, and no much larger clone is one base apart.

In total, about 650 healthy bone marrow donors made up the cohort. At the time of sampling, every cohort member was nominally healthy, though immune exposures that went unrecorded were likely present. The donor tested CMV seronegative, placing the donor among the approximately 400 seronegative members of the cohort. Each donor provided a peripheral blood sample, and peripheral blood mononuclear cells were used for TCR beta sequencing. Genomic DNA was extracted from the blood cell samples with the Qiagen DNeasy Blood Extraction Kit. The CDR1 and CDR2 encoded by the germline V gene (reference sequence) are GTSNPN and SVGIG. The germline ends are 13 bases apart after V is trimmed by 1 base and J by 0 bases. The CDR3 starts with the cysteine, ends with the phenylalanine, and has 16 residues. Here the CDR3 DNA is all that survives: 48 bases in frame from base 1. Library prep was done by the immunoSEQ multiplex PCR assay. For the multiplex PCR, a mixture combining 60 forward primers for TCR Vbeta segments and 13 reverse primers for TCR Jbeta segments was used. Amplification of the CDR3 region of rearranged TCR beta genes was performed with a multiplex PCR assay on genomic DNA. Amplified TCR beta libraries were sequenced as 87-base-pair reads on the Illumina HiSeq System. The source study handled its data this way. In a later analysis, roughly 80 million unique TCR beta chains were counted across the roughly 610 repertoires, and about 9.9 million of these chains were shared by at least two donors. Raw reads were error-corrected and collapsed into unique sequences with a nearest-neighbor algorithm that merged closely related sequences to remove PCR and sequencing errors. CDR3 sequences were aligned to IMGT reference sequences to assign V, D and J gene segments. For a sequence to be retained, a match of at least six nucleotides to both a V gene segment and a J gene segment was required. A rearrangement counted as productive if the CDR3 had no stop codons and remained in frame with V and J, and every other rearrangement counted as non-productive. Following IMGT convention, CDR3 was defined as the stretch from the second conserved V-encoded cysteine to the conserved J-encoded phenylalanine. Sequences without an unambiguous match to a single V gene segment were excluded from the earlier analysis of 587 of the donors. In an earlier analysis of some 590 of the donors, V segments were called functional above 56.7% productive rearrangements and were called segregating when the between-donor standard deviation exceeded 5%. A statistical classification framework was developed to diagnose cytomegalovirus status using the catalog of TCR beta chain sequences. In a later analysis, V and J genes were assigned by comparing TCR nucleotide sequences against IMGT/GENE-DB human TR gene sequences. The TCRdist pipeline was used in a later analysis to assign CDR3 sequences and most-parsimonious VDJ recombination scenarios. A later analysis defined each TCR beta chain by its CDR3 amino acid sequence plus V-gene family, and excluded reads lacking a unique V-gene family. As a way to deal with suspected cross-contamination and a sequencing artifact, a later analysis dropped nearly 600 nucleotide sequences that were highly shared and had low generation probability. A later analysis calculated a clonal expansion index for each public chain from normalized within-repertoire ranks of inferred template counts. Generation probabilities in a later analysis came from a VDJ recombination model fitted to out-of-frame rearrangements, and those results were checked against IGoR. A later analysis scored TCR-TCR, TCR-HLA and TCR-CMV co-occurrence with hypergeometric tests, applying a repertoire-size bias correction to TCR pairs. A later analysis estimated false discovery rates by permuting HLA or CMV assignments 20 times. In a later analysis, co-occurring TCRs were grouped using DBSCAN, and TCRdist sequence similarity was added for clustering within HLA-allele-positive subsets. Repertoires with fewer than 30,000 or more than 120,000 public chains, plus five repertoires with anomalous nucleotide sharing, were excluded from co-occurrence clustering. TCRdb limited this immuneACCESS table to in-frame rearrangements with V and J called. A share of clones is missing; checked studies link under half to unresolved V genes, and the rest is unexplained. Clone size and the V and J calls come from that table; the DNA yielded D and trimming. The sample data list around 220,000 clones, and over 60% of these were observed just once. The ten biggest clones cover 15% to 18% of the sample.

Recombination connected TRBV30 to TRBJ1-3; the D gene is not confidently resolved. The receptor's source is a man aged 40-55 years in good health and CMV-seronegative. The material sequenced was PBMCs. The CDR3 region reads CAWSDGLLVSGNTIYF. The DNA sequence is given as TGTGCCTGGAGTGATGGACTGTTAGTCTCTGGAAACACCATATATTTT.